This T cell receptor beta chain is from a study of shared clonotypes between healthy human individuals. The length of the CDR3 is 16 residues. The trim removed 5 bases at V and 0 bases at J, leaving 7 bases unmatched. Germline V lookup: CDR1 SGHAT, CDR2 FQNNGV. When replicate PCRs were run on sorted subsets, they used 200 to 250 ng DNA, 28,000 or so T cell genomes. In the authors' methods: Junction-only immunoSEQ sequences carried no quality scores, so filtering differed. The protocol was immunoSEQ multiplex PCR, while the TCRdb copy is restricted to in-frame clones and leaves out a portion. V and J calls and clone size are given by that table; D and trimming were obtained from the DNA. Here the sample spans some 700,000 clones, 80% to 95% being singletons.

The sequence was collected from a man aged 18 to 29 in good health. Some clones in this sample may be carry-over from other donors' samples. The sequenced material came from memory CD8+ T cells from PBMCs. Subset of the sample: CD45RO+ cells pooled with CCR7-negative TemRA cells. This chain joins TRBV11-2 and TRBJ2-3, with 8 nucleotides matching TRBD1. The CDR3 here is CASSIPGTGSTDTQYF. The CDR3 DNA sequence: TGTGCCAGCAGCATACCTGGGACAGGTAGCACAGATACGCAGTATTTT.